The rows below give T cell receptor beta chains drawn from one sample of a study of blood T cells in healthy people across ages. MiXCR was run by TCRdb on the 5' RACE reads, yielding one entry per CDR3 protein. Here the sample spans roughly 800,000 distinct CDR3 sequences, around a quarter being singletons. Separately, the same data were catalogued under a study of T cells of mothers and their children.

The sequenced sample was blood. The receptor set was obtained from a boy aged 10-17 years in good health. CDR3s include the opening cysteine and the closing phenylalanine or tryptophan. Fields, in order: D gene, clone size, J gene, V gene, CDR3 protein, CDR3 DNA. A D gene is named only where the DNA matches it firmly. Clone size appears in some rows only: once, few, many, or a class for an expanded clone.

TRBD2,.,TRBJ2-2,TRBV18,CASSPPGLADLELFF,TGTGCCAGCTCACCACCGGGACTAGCGGACCTGGAGCTGTTTTTT
TRBD2,once,TRBJ2-1,TRBV7-9,CASSTGLAGVPDEQFF,TGTGCCAGCAGCACGGGACTAGCGGGAGTTCCGGATGAGCAGTTCTTC
TRBD2,few,TRBJ2-4,TRBV7-3,CASSGGDIQYF,TGTGCCAGCAGCGGGGGGGACATTCAGTACTTC
.,.,TRBJ2-7,TRBV7-8,CASSSLTGVRTTYEQYF,TGTGCCAGCAGCTCACTTACCGGTGTAAGGACTACCTACGAGCAGTACTTC
TRBD1,few,TRBJ1-2,TRBV29-1,CSVDGRTGLHYGYTF,TGCAGCGTTGATGGGAGGACAGGGCTACACTATGGCTACACCTTC
TRBD1,few,TRBJ1-2,TRBV10-3,CAIGGQGNGYTF,TGTGCCATCGGTGGACAGGGGAATGGCTACACCTTC
TRBD2,.,TRBJ2-5,TRBV20-1,CSAFGLAGGETQYF,TGCAGTGCCTTTGGACTAGCGGGAGGAGAGACCCAGTACTTC
TRBD1,.,TRBJ2-7,TRBV28,CASSLPGTVEQYF,TGTGCCAGCAGTTTACCCGGGACAGTCGAGCAGTACTTC
.,few,TRBJ1-1,TRBV14,CASSEFLIDTEAFF,TGTGCCAGCAGCGAATTCCTTATAGACACTGAAGCTTTCTTT
.,.,TRBJ1-5,TRBV29-1,CSAGDGSNQPQHF,TGCAGCGCCGGGGACGGCAGCAATCAGCCCCAGCATTTT
.,few,TRBJ2-7,TRBV6-5,CASSRDLSPYEQYF,TGTGCCAGCAGTAGGGACTTAAGTCCCTACGAGCAGTACTTC
TRBD2,few,TRBJ2-7,TRBV27,CASSLSDGGSYEQYF,TGTGCCAGCAGTTTATCGGACGGGGGGTCCTACGAGCAGTACTTC
.,few,TRBJ1-4,TRBV11-2,CASSLVRDEKLFF,TGTGCCAGCAGCTTAGTCAGGGATGAAAAACTGTTTTTT
.,few,TRBJ2-7,TRBV27,CASSSVLGEQYF,TGTGCCAGCTCATCCGTCTTGGGGGAGCAGTACTTC
TRBD2,.,TRBJ2-1,TRBV12-3/TRBV12-4,CASSPTGTSGVNEQFF,TGTGCCAGCAGTCCCACGGGGACTAGCGGGGTCAACGAGCAGTTCTTC
.,.,TRBJ1-4,TRBV28,CASTRRFGTNEKLFF,TGTGCCAGCACCCGCAGGTTCGGAACTAATGAAAAACTGTTTTTT
TRBD2,.,TRBJ2-7,TRBV11-2,CASSSRAGGRGFGWNDEQYF,TGTGCCAGCAGCTCTAGAGCGGGGGGGCGTGGATTCGGTTGGAACGACGAGCAGTACTTC
.,.,TRBJ1-2,TRBV4-3,CASSQERVGAFYGYTF,TGCGCCAGCAGCCAAGAAAGGGTCGGGGCCTTCTATGGCTACACCTTC
.,.,TRBJ2-1,TRBV29-1,CSVALGYNEQFF,TGCAGCGTTGCTCTGGGGTACAATGAGCAGTTCTTC
.,.,TRBJ1-4,TRBV2,CASVGEEKLFF,TGTGCCAGCGTTGGTGAGGAAAAACTGTTTTTT
.,.,TRBJ1-6,TRBV27,CASSFSTVTSSYNSPLHF,TGTGCCAGCAGTTTCTCCACAGTTACGAGCTCCTATAATTCACCCCTCCACTTT
.,.,TRBJ1-4,TRBV27,CASSLFRTFWEKLFF,TGTGCCAGCAGTTTATTCAGGACTTTTTGGGAAAAACTGTTTTTT
.,.,TRBJ2-1,TRBV29-1,CSVEDREVYNEQFF,TGCAGCGTTGAAGACAGGGAGGTTTACAATGAGCAGTTCTTC
.,.,TRBJ2-6,TRBV5-1,CASSSRAPEAGANVLTF,TGCGCCAGCAGCTCCCGTGCTCCGGAGGCTGGGGCCAACGTCCTGACTTTC
TRBD1,few,TRBJ1-2,TRBV28,CASSSGQGGYTF,TGTGCCAGCAGTTCCGGACAGGGAGGATATACCTTC
.,.,TRBJ2-3,TRBV2,CASKWSGSTDTQYF,TGTGCCAGCAAGTGGAGCGGGAGCACAGATACGCAGTATTTT
.,.,TRBJ2-1,TRBV10-3,CAISVGSYNEQFF,TGTGCCATCAGTGTTGGCTCCTACAATGAGCAGTTCTTC
TRBD1,.,TRBJ1-2,TRBV15,CATSPTSGTGHQDGYTF,TGTGCCACCAGCCCCACCTCCGGGACAGGTCACCAAGATGGCTACACCTTC
.,few,TRBJ2-1,TRBV12-3/TRBV12-4,CASEGLHNEQFF,TGTGCCAGCGAGGGGCTACACAATGAGCAGTTCTTC
TRBD2,few,TRBJ2-3,TRBV20-1,CSARYPSGRTSADTQYF,TGCAGTGCTAGATATCCTAGCGGGAGGACCAGCGCAGATACGCAGTATTTT
.,.,TRBJ2-1,TRBV24-1,CATSDGAYNEQFF,TGTGCCACCAGTGACGGAGCCTACAATGAGCAGTTCTTC